These 9 T cell receptor beta chains share one sample of origin, sequenced in a study of blood T cell repertoires in COVID-19. Clones were read by immunoSEQ multiplex PCR, and TCRdb kept only the in-frame ones, dropping some. The profile shows a few hundred thousand clones, over 75% of them singletons. Sequencing input: PBMCs or T cells enriched from blood (not recorded which). Receptors were obtained from a man in his thirties or forties who had recovered from COVID-19.

For the CDR3, the DNA is TGCGCCAGCAGCTGGAGGTGGGACTACAGCTCCTACGAGCAGTACTTC. It translates to CASSWRWDYSSYEQYF. V usage is TRBV5-1 and J usage is TRBJ2-7; 7 positions agree with TRBD2. This CDR3 is 16 amino acids long. With 3 bases clipped from V and 0 bases from J, the junction kept 9 bases outside the gene matches. Germline assignment: CDR1 SGHRS and CDR2 YFSETQ. The whole variable domain, filled in from reference TRBV5-1 and TRBJ2-7, reads KAGVTQTPRYLIKTRGQQVTLSCSPISGHRSVSWYQQTPGQGLQFLFEYFSETQRNKGNFPGRFSGRQFSNSRSEMNVSTLELGDSALYLCASSWRWDYSSYEQYFGPGTRLTVT.

This chain connects TRBV12-3 or TRBV12-4 to TRBJ2-1; the match to TRBD2 covers 8 bases. With 8 bases clipped from V and 4 bases from J, the junction kept 4 bases outside the gene matches. The length of the CDR3 is 13 residues. The CDR3 region has the DNA TGTGCCAGCGCGGGAGGATTATACAATGAGCAGTTCTTC. Amino acids: CASAGGLYNEQFF.

The V and J genes are TRBV18 and TRBJ2-1; 8 bases fit TRBD1. In germline, CDR1 is KGHSH, CDR2 LQKENI. The junction had 8 bases not matched to a gene; V was cut back by 6 bases and J by 4 bases. The CDR3 is 15 amino acids. The CDR3 spells CASSRGDRPYNEQFF. DNA of the CDR3: TGTGCCAGCTCCAGGGGGGACAGGCCGTACAATGAGCAGTTCTTC.

The chain joins TRBV5-1 to TRBJ2-1, with a possible D match to TRBD1 (6 bases). Looked up from germline, CDR1 is SGHRS and CDR2 is YFSETQ. V dropped 0 bases and J dropped 9 bases, with 7 bases sitting between them. This CDR3 comprises 12 residues. In DNA, the CDR3 is TGCGCCAGCAGCTTGGGACAGGTTGAGCAGTTCTTC. Encoded protein: CASSLGQVEQFF.

The J gene is TRBJ2-7, the V gene TRBV7-6; D is undetermined. There are 14 residues in the CDR3. V was shortened by 5 bases and J by 4 bases, with 15 bases between the two germline ends. The germline V gene has CDR1 SGHVS and CDR2 FNYEAQ. CDR3 sequence (DNA): TGTGCCAGCAGCCCGGGTGGAAAATTGTACGAGCAGTACTTC. This gives the protein CASSPGGKLYEQYF.

The rearrangement uses TRBV10-3 and TRBJ1-3, with no clear D. This CDR3 has 14 amino acids. CDR1 ENHRY and CDR2 SYGVKD come from the germline V gene. The ends were cut back, 10 bases at V and 0 bases at J, with 13 bases in the middle. The CDR3 loop reads CASASGYSGNTIYF. CDR3 DNA sequence: TGTGCCAGTGCATCAGGCTACTCTGGAAACACCATATATTTT.

The chain couples TRBV13 to TRBJ1-4, with 9 bases that match TRBD1. Germline CDR1 is PRHDT and CDR2 is FYEKMQ (reference sequence). V lost 10 bases, J lost 5 bases, and 8 bases stayed unmatched. This CDR3 is built from 14 residues. The chain's CDR3 is CATAPGQGNEKLFF. DNA for the CDR3: TGTGCCACGGCCCCGGGACAGGGAAATGAAAAACTGTTTTTT. Supplemented by reference TRBV13 and TRBJ1-4, the full variable domain reads AAGVIQSPRHLIKEKRETATLKCYPIPRHDTVYWYQQGPGQDPQFLISFYEKMQSDKGSIPDRFSAQQFSDYHSELNMSSLELGDSALYFCATAPGQGNEKLFFGSGTQLSVL.

This chain joins TRBV3-1 (or the pseudogene TRBV3-2) and TRBJ2-7, with unresolved D. Trimming took off 4 bases at V and 2 bases at J, with 12 bases between the two ends. Per germline, CDR1 LGHDT and CDR2 YNNKEL (reference sequence). CDR3 length: 14 residues. CDR3 amino acids: CASSRSDKTYEQYF. CDR3 coding DNA: TGTGCCAGCAGCCGCTCCGACAAAACCTACGAGCAGTACTTC.

This rearrangement joins TRBV9 to TRBJ2-7; 8 nucleotides line up with TRBD1. Losses at the gene ends were 0 bases for V and 4 bases for J; bases not matched to a gene: 9. Per germline, CDR1 SGDLS and CDR2 YYNGEE. This CDR3 contains 16 residues. CDR3 nucleotide sequence: TGTGCCAGCAGCGTAGACCCTGGACAGGGAGTTTACGAGCAGTACTTC. This sequence encodes CASSVDPGQGVYEQYF. The full variable domain, in which reference TRBV9 and TRBJ2-7 provide the parts outside the CDR3, is DSGVTQTPKHLITATGQRVTLRCSPRSGDLSVYWYQQSLDQGLQFLIQYYNGEERAKGNILERFSAQQFPDLHSELNLSSLELGDSALYFCASSVDPGQGVYEQYFGPGTRLTVT.